Listed here are 2 T cell receptor beta chains from one sample, sequenced in a study of blood T cell repertoires in COVID-19. The method was immunoSEQ multiplex PCR; TCRdb's version includes in-frame clones alone and lacks a portion of them. The data contain about 190,000 clones, around 79% of them singletons. Input material: peripheral blood. Receptors originate from a man aged 55 to 70 with active or convalescent COVID-19.

CDR3 protein: CAWNLLAGEVNEQFF. For the CDR3, the DNA is TGTGCCTGGAACTTACTAGCGGGAGAGGTCAATGAGCAGTTCTTC. The chain combines TRBV30 with TRBJ2-1, with TRBD2 matching 11 bases. The V and J ends lost 4 bases and 6 bases, in that order; junction bases with no gene match: 8. The germline V gene encodes CDR1 GTSNPN and CDR2 SVGIG (reference sequence). CDR3 length: 15 residues.

For this clone: This CDR3 is also generated by other DNA sequences in the sample. This chain connects TRBV10-3 to TRBJ1-1, with D uncertain. The V end lost 3 bases, the J end lost 3 bases, and 5 bases lay between the germline ends. The CDR3 runs 12 residues. Per the germline V gene, CDR1 is ENHRY and CDR2 is SYGVKD. For the CDR3, the DNA is TGTGCCATCAGTGAAGAGTACACTGAAGCTTTCTTT. Its translation: CAISEEYTEAFF.